One TCR beta chain is described in this entry. The antigen remains unidentified. Exposure to brentuximab vedotin varied, and each patient had relapsed following autologous stem cell transplantation. The CDR3 sequence is 14 residues long. J was trimmed by 4 bases and V by 4 bases; bases with no gene match: 6. Germline values: CDR1 SGHDT, CDR2 YYEEEE. This entry comes from a study of PD-1 blockade in classical Hodgkin lymphoma. Study findings and constraints: CD4+ TCR diversity, unlike CD8+, climbed significantly by C4D1. Later analyses included only patients treated at least 1 year post-ASCT.

TCRdb's table, derived via immunoSEQ multiplex PCR, lists solely in-frame clones and lacks some. The repertoire consists of about 97,000 clones, with 75% to 90% occurring once and the leading ten covering 9% to 15%. The chain employs TRBV5-6 and TRBJ1-1, with 8 bases lining up with TRBD1. Source: peripheral blood mononuclear cells (PBMCs), taken at baseline. This receptor was identified in a human donor with classical Hodgkin lymphoma. The chain's CDR3 is CASSVRGLGTEAFF. The CDR3, as DNA: TGTGCCAGCAGCGTCAGGGGGCTTGGCACTGAAGCTTTCTTT.